This TCR beta chain came from a study of cytomegalovirus exposure and HLA in healthy donors. The sample holds a few counts of this clone. Assay used: immunoSEQ multiplex PCR; TCRdb lists only in-frame clones, some missing. The sample yields 150,000 to 200,000 clones, more than 80% seen once. CDR3 length: 14 residues. Trimming left V 0 bases short and J 2 bases short, with 6 bases between. Germline V gives CDR1 SGHRS, CDR2 YFSETQ. Sequencing input: PBMCs. J is TRBJ1-5 and V is TRBV5-1; a possible D gene is TRBD1 (6 bases). This receptor was obtained from a man younger than 35 in good health and CMV-seropositive. CDR3 in DNA: TGCGCCAGCAGCTTGGAGGGGGGCAATCAGCCCCAGCATTTT. It translates to CASSLEGGNQPQHF. Using reference TRBV5-1 and TRBJ1-5 for the parts outside the CDR3, the full variable domain is KAGVTQTPRYLIKTRGQQVTLSCSPISGHRSVSWYQQTPGQGLQFLFEYFSETQRNKGNFPGRFSGRQFSNSRSEMNVSTLELGDSALYLCASSLEGGNQPQHFGDGTRLSIL.